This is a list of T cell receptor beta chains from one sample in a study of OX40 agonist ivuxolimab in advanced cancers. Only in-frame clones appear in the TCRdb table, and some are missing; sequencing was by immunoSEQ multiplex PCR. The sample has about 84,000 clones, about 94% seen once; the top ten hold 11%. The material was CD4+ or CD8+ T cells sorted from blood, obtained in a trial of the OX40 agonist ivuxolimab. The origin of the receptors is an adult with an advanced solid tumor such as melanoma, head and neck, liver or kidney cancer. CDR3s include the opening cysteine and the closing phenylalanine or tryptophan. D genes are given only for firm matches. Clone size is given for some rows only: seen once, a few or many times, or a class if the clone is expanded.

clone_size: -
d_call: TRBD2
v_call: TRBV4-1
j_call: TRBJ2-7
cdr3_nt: TGCGCCAGCAGCCAAGAGACCGGGGGGGCTTCCTACGAGCAGTACTTC
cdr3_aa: CASSQETGGASYEQYF

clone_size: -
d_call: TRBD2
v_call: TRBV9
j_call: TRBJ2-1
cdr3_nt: TGTGCCAGCAGCGCACCAGTAGCGGGAGTGGGACGCGCTGAGCAGTTCTTC
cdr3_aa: CASSAPVAGVGRAEQFF

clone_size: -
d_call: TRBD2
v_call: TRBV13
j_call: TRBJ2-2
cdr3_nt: TGTGCCAGCAGCCCGGGGGGCACCGGGGAGCTGTTTTTT
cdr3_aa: CASSPGGTGELFF

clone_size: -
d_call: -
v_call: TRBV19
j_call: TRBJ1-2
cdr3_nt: TGTGCCAGTAGTTTAGACAGCTATGGCTACACCTTC
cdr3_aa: CASSLDSYGYTF

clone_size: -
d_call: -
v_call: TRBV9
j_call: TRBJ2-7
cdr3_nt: TGTGCCAGCAGCCCCGGACTGTTCTCCTACGAGCAGTACTTC
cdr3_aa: CASSPGLFSYEQYF

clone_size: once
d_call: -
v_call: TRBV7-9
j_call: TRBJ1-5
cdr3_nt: TGTGCCAGCAGCTCACCCGAGGGCTATCAGCCCCAGCATTTT
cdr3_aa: CASSSPEGYQPQHF

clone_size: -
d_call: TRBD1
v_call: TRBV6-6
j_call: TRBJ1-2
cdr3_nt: TGTGCCACCGGGACAGGGGGCGATGGCTACACCTTC
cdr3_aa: CATGTGGDGYTF

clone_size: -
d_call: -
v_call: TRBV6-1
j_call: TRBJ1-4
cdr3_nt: TGTGCCAGCAGCGAAGGCAATACGCTAATTTATGAAAAACTGTTTTTT
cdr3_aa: CASSEGNTLIYEKLFF

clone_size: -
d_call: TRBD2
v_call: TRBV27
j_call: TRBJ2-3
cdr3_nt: TGTGCCAGCAGTTTCGAGGGAGGGCAGTTAGATACGCAGTATTTT
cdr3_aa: CASSFEGGQLDTQYF

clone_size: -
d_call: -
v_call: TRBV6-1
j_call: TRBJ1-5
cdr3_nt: TGTGCCAGCAGTGAAGCAGGGAGGAATCAGCCCCAGCATTTT
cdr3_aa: CASSEAGRNQPQHF

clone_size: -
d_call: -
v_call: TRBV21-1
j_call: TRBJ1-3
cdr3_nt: TGTGCCAGCAGCCCCCAGAGTCCGCACACCATATATTTT
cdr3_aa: CASSPQSPHTIYF

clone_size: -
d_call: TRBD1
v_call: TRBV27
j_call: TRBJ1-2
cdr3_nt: TGTGCCAGCAGTCCTCCTCTGACAGGGGGCGTTAACTATGGCTACACCTTC
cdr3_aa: CASSPPLTGGVNYGYTF

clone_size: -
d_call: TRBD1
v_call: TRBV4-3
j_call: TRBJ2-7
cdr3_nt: TGCGCCAGCAGCCAGGACCTCGGAGGGGACAGGGGTACCTACGAGCAGTACTTC
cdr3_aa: CASSQDLGGDRGTYEQYF

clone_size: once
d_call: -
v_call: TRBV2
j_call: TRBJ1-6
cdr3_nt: TGTGCCAGCACTGAGGATAACGGGGGGAGCTCCTATAATTCACCCCTCCACTTT
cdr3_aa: CASTEDNGGSSYNSPLHF

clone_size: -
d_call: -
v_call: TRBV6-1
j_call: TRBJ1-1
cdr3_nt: TGTGCCAGTCTTTACGGGGCTTTCTTT
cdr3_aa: CASLYGAFF

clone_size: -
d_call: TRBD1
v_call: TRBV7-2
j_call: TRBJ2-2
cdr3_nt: TGTGCCAGCAGCTCCGACAGGGGCCTATTGATGAACACCGGGGAGCTGTTTTTT
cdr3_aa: CASSSDRGLLMNTGELFF

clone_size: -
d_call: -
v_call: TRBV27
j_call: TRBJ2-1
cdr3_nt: TGTGCCAGCAGTCCGGGGGCGCATGAGCAGTTCTTC
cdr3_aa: CASSPGAHEQFF

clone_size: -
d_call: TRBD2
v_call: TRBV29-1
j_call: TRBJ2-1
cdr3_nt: TGCAGCGTAGATCCGGGACTAGCGGGCATTGAGCAGTTCTTC
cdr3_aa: CSVDPGLAGIEQFF

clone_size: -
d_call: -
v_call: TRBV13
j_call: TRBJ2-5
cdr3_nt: TGTGCCAGCGGCCCTCCGGGACTTAACCAAGAGACCCAGTACTTC
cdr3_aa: CASGPPGLNQETQYF

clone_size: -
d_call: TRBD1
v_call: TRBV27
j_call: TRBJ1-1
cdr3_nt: TGTGCCAGCAGTTGGGGACAGGGGGCCACTGAAGCTTTCTTT
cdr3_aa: CASSWGQGATEAFF

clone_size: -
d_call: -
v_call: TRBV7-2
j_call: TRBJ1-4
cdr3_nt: TGTGCCAGCAGCTTCCCCAATGAAAAACTGTTTTTT
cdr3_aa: CASSFPNEKLFF

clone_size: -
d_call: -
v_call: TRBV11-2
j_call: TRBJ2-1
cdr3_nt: TGTGCCAGCAGCTTAGGGGTGGACCCCACCTACAATGAGCAGTTCTTC
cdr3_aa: CASSLGVDPTYNEQFF

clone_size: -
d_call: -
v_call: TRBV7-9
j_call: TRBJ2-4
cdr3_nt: TGTGCCAGCAGCTTAGGCGCAGATTATGTTGCCAAAAACATTCAGTACTTC
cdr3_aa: CASSLGADYVAKNIQYF

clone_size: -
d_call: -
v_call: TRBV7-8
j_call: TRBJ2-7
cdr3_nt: TGTGCCAGCAGACCTGAGGTTGGGTTCTACGAGCAGTACTTC
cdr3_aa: CASRPEVGFYEQYF

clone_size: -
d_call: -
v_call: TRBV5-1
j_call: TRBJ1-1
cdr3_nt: TGCGCCAGCAGCTTGGGGGGAGCGAACACTGAAGCTTTCTTT
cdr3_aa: CASSLGGANTEAFF

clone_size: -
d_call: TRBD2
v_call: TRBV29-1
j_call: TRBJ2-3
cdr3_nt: TGCAGCGTTGACGGTCTCCGGCTAGCGGGCCTGACAGATACGCAGTATTTT
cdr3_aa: CSVDGLRLAGLTDTQYF

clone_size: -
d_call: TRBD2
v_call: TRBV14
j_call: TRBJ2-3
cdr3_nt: TGTGCCAGCAGCCAAGACCGAACCGTTTGGGCTAGCGGGAGTACGCAGTATTTT
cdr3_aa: CASSQDRTVWASGSTQYF

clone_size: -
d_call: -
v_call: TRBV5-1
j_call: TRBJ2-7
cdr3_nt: TGCGCCAGCAGCTTCATGAGGCAACAGAACTCCTACGAGCAGTACTTC
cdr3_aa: CASSFMRQQNSYEQYF

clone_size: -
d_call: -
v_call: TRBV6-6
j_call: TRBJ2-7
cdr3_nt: TGTGCCAGCAGTTACTCCAGGAGGGGACCCGACTACGAGCAGTACTTC
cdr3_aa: CASSYSRRGPDYEQYF

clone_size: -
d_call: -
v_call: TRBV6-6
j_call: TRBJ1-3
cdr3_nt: TGTGCCAGCAGTTCTGGCTCTGGAAACACCATATATTTT
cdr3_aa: CASSSGSGNTIYF

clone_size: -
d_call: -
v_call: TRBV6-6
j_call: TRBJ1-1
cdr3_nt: TGTGCCAGCAGTTACTACGAACAGGTCACTGAAGCTTTCTTT
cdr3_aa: CASSYYEQVTEAFF

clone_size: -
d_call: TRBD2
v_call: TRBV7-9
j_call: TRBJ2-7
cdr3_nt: TGTGCCAGCAGCTCTAGCGGGCAGGGGATGAGCTCCTACGAGCAGTACTTC
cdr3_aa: CASSSSGQGMSSYEQYF

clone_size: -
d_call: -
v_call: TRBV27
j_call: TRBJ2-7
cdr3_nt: TGTGCCAGCAGTTCCCCGCCCCTAGCACAGCAGTACTTC
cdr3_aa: CASSSPPLAQQYF

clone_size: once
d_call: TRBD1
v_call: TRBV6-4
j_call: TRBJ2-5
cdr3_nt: TGTGCCAGCAGTGATCGTCCGGGACAGGGTACGGAGACCCAGTACTTC
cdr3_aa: CASSDRPGQGTETQYF

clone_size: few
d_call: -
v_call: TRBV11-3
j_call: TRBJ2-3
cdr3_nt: TGTGCCAGCAGCCCTAGACAGACAGGCACAGATACGCAGTATTTT
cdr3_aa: CASSPRQTGTDTQYF

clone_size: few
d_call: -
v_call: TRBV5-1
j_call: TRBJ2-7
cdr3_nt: TGCGCCAGCAGCTTGGACAGATTGGCCTACGAGCAGTACTTC
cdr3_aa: CASSLDRLAYEQYF

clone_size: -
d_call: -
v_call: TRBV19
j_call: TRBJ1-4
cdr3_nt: TGTGCCAGTAGCGGGGTGGGCCAGGGTCCAACTAATGAAAAACTGTTTTTT
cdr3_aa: CASSGVGQGPTNEKLFF

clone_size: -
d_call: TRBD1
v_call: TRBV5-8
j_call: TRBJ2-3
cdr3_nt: TGTGCCAGCAGCTGGGGGACAGGCCGCACAGATACGCAGTATTTT
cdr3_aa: CASSWGTGRTDTQYF

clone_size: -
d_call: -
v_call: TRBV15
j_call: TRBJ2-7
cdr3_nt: TGTGCCACCAGCAAATTCTCCGACGACAGTCATGTCCTCTACGAGCAGTACTTC
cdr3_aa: CATSKFSDDSHVLYEQYF

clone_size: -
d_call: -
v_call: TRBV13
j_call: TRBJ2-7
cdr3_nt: TGTGCCAGCAGCTATGGGGTGGGCGGATCCTACGAGCAGTACTTC
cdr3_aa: CASSYGVGGSYEQYF

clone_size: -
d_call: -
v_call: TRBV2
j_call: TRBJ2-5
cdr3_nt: TGTGCCAGCAGTGACCGTCTAGTCGAGACCCAGTACTTC
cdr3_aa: CASSDRLVETQYF

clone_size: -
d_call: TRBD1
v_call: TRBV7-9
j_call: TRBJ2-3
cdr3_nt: TGTGCCAGCAGCTTCGCAACGGACAGGGAAGATACGCAGTATTTT
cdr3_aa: CASSFATDREDTQYF

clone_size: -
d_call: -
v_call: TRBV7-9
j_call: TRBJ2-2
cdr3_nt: TGTGCCAGCAGCTTAGACACCGGGGAGCTGTTTTTT
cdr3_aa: CASSLDTGELFF

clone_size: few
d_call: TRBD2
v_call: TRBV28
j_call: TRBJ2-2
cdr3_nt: TGTGCCAGCCTGACCCGTTTTGGTAGCGGGAGGTCCAACACCGGGGAGCTGTTTTTT
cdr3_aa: CASLTRFGSGRSNTGELFF

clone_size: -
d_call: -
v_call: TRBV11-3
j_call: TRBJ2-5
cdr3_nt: TGTGCCAGCAGCTTCTGGAGGGGGGGAGCCCAAGAGACCCAGTACTTC
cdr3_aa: CASSFWRGGAQETQYF

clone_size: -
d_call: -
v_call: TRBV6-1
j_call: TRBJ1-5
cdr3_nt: TGTGCCAGCACTGAGGGGTCGGCAGCGTATCAGCCCCAGCATTTT
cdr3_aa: CASTEGSAAYQPQHF

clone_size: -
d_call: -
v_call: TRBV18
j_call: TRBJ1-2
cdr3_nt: TGTGCCAGCTCTCTCTACGACAGGACAAACTATGGCTACACCTTC
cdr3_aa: CASSLYDRTNYGYTF

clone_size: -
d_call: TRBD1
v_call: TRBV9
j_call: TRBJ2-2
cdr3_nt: TGTGCCAGCAGCGACGACGGACAGGGCCAACGGGGGGAGCTGTTTTTT
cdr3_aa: CASSDDGQGQRGELFF

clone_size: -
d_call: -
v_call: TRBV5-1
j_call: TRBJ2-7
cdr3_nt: TGCGCCAGCAGCGGGGGACTCGGTTCCTACGAGCAGTACTTC
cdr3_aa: CASSGGLGSYEQYF

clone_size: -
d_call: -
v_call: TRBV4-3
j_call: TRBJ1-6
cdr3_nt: TGCGCCAGCAGCCCGGGCGGGGCCAATTCACCCCTCCACTTT
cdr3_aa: CASSPGGANSPLHF

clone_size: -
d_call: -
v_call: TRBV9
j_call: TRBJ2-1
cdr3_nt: TGTGCCAGCAGCGTAGGAGTTGAGCAGTTCTTC
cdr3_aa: CASSVGVEQFF